This entry concerns a single T cell receptor beta chain. What it binds is unknown. The sample is drawn from a study of CD8 T cell repertoires and HIV-1 epitope variants. Looking at the study overall: T cells were cultured for 10 days with cytokines added on days 3 and 7. An uncultured baseline aliquot held 1M T cells. Study-level findings and limits: Some ten antigen-specific TCR beta clonotypes were found; roughly 6 seemed cross-reactive to variants.

V shed 2 bases, J shed 3 bases, and the junction held 3 bases outside the gene matches. Germline V lookup: CDR1 MNHEY, CDR2 SVGAGI. The CDR3 length is 16 residues. Method: immunoSEQ multiplex PCR; TCRdb's copy keeps in-frame clones and lacks some. Among a few thousand clones listed, just over 65% were seen once. V gene TRBV6-5 combines with J gene TRBJ2-1; 11 bases are a match to TRBD2. This clonotype was obtained from a male donor with HIV. Sequenced input: cultured CD8+ T cells derived from PBMCs. CDR3: CASSYRGLADYNEQFF. In nucleotides, the CDR3 is TGTGCCAGCAGTTACCGGGGACTAGCGGACTACAATGAGCAGTTCTTC.